This paragraph covers one T cell receptor (beta chain) sequence. Assay used: immunoSEQ multiplex PCR; TCRdb lists only in-frame clones, some missing. The sample lists 150,000 to 200,000 clones; about 80% were seen once. This sample is drawn from a study of blood T cell repertoires in COVID-19. Overall study context: T cells, B-cell-depleted T cells, or PBMCs supplied cDNA or gDNA.

The CDR3 extends over 16 amino acids. CDR1 and CDR2 from the germline V gene are SGDLS and YYNGEE. Trimming removed 4 bases from V and 0 bases from J, with 13 bases in between. This receptor was identified in a man aged 65 to 79 who had recovered from COVID-19. The chain carries TRBV9 and TRBJ2-2, with a possible D match to TRBD1 (7 bases). The specimen was peripheral blood. The CDR3: CASSQGGGANTGELFF. The CDR3 DNA reads TGTGCCAGCAGCCAGGGGGGCGGTGCGAACACCGGGGAGCTGTTTTTT. Together with reference TRBV9 and TRBJ2-2, the CDR3 gives the full variable domain: DSGVTQTPKHLITATGQRVTLRCSPRSGDLSVYWYQQSLDQGLQFLIQYYNGEERAKGNILERFSAQQFPDLHSELNLSSLELGDSALYFCASSQGGGANTGELFFGEGSRLTVL.